These 8 T cell receptor beta chains share one sample of origin, sequenced in a study of T-cell memory formation after mild COVID-19. Each CDR3 protein gets one entry after TCRdb re-called the 5' RACE reads with MiXCR. This sample has fewer than 200,000 distinct CDR3 sequences, with about 21% found just once. The sample taken for sequencing was PBMCs or a T cell subset sorted from them (not recorded which). Receptors were obtained from an adult woman who had mild COVID-19 (a few samples of this study predate the infection). Cell type and time point are not known.

This clonotype was seen more than once but under ten times. The genes are TRBV20-1 and TRBJ2-1; 12 bases line up with TRBD2. In germline, CDR1 is DFQATT, CDR2 SNEGSKA (reference sequence). The J segment lost 8 bases and the V segment lost 2 bases, leaving 7 bases of the junction unmatched. The CDR3 consists of 15 residues. Here the CDR3 DNA reads TGCAGTGCTAGACATCTAGCGGGGGGGATCGATGAGCAGTTCTTC. Translated: CSARHLAGGIDEQFF.

This clonotype was observed a handful of times. Here the CDR3 reads CASSQTGGRGETQYF. CDR3 nucleotide sequence: TGTGCCAGCAGTCAGACAGGGGGCCGAGGTGAGACCCAGTACTTC. The chain has TRBV12-3 or TRBV12-4 and TRBJ2-5, with TRBD1 matching 10 bases. Trimming at V came to 5 bases and at J to 5 bases, leaving 8 bases not matched to a gene. This CDR3 region has 15 residues.

The chain combines TRBV27 with TRBJ2-7; D might be TRBD2 (5 bases). V was clipped by 1 base and J by 0 bases, with 10 bases between them. Germline V CDR1 and CDR2: MNHEY, SMNVEV (reference sequence). CDR3 length: 15 amino acids. The DNA of the CDR3 is TGTGCCAGCAGTTTATGGAGTAGCGACTCCTACGAGCAGTACTTC. This gives the protein CASSLWSSDSYEQYF.

V usage is TRBV7-6 and J usage is TRBJ2-1; 10 nucleotides agree with TRBD2. J gave up 4 bases and V 4 bases, and 4 bases lay outside the gene matches. Germline V gene data show CDR1 as SGHVS and CDR2 as FNYEAQ. The CDR3 covers 15 residues. CDR3 residues: CASSSSGGVYNEQFF. CDR3 DNA sequence: TGTGCCAGCAGCTCTAGCGGGGGCGTTTACAATGAGCAGTTCTTC.

In this sample, this clonotype turned up a few times. The chain has TRBV12-3 or TRBV12-4 and TRBJ1-1; no firm D call. V was trimmed by 2 bases and J by 2 bases, leaving 12 bases between them. CDR3 length: 15 residues. CDR3 residues: CASSLRQDLNTEAFF. CDR3 DNA sequence: TGTGCCAGCAGTTTAAGGCAGGATCTCAACACTGAAGCTTTCTTT.

This clonotype was counted a few times. The chain employs TRBV6-2 or TRBV6-3 and TRBJ2-4; 10 bases fit TRBD1. V shed 2 bases, J shed 7 bases, and the junction held 2 bases outside the gene matches. CDR1 and CDR2 (germline): MNHEY, SVGEGT. The CDR3 covers 14 residues. CDR3 loop: CASSYGTGANIQYF. The CDR3 nucleotides are TGTGCCAGCAGTTACGGGACAGGGGCGAACATTCAGTACTTC.

This chain uses TRBV15 with TRBJ2-1, with D unclear. With 1 base removed from V and 2 bases from J, the gap between germline ends came to 6 bases. There are 14 residues in the CDR3. Germline V lookup: CDR1 LNHNV, CDR2 YYDKDF (reference sequence). CDR3 protein: CATSRVGTYNEQFF. Written as DNA, the CDR3 is TGTGCCACCAGCAGAGTAGGGACCTACAATGAGCAGTTCTTC.

This clonotype has more than one count but fewer than ten. V and J are TRBV15 and TRBJ2-7; 15 positions agree with TRBD2. The CDR3 extends over 19 amino acids. Germline lookup yields CDR1 LNHNV and CDR2 YYDKDF (reference sequence). V was pared by 0 bases and J by 0 bases, with 6 bases of the junction left unmatched. The CDR3 DNA reads TGTGCCACCAGCAGAGACGGACTAGCGGGAGGGATACGCTCCTACGAGCAGTACTTC. Protein sequence: CATSRDGLAGGIRSYEQYF.